This T cell receptor beta chain was sequenced during a study of blood T cell repertoires in COVID-19 (dated by TCRdb to about 2020). With respect to the entire study: Samples covering the acute and convalescent phases of COVID-19 were provided by collaborators in the United States, Italy and Spain. The prospective study material was composed of cDNA or gDNA derived from T cells, B-cell-depleted T cells, or PBMCs. The dataset comprised deeply sampled blood TCRbeta repertoires from subjects exposed to, actively infected with, or recovered from COVID-19. The repertoires were released in a freely available public database meant as a resource for research on the immune response to SARS-CoV-2. The samples were drawn from two sources: the first 160 participants of the ongoing ImmuneRACE study, and 1,000 to 1,500 subjects contributed by 6 global collaborators. Sample metadata almost always included a de-identified subject ID, COVID-19 status, age in years and sex. Where available, HLA class I and class II types were taken from metadata supplied by the sample provider and were not determined by assay-based typing. Beyond this particular receptor, the publication reports: The amount of clinical and demographic metadata varied by source and participant and was provided uncurated.

TCRbeta CDR3 regions were amplified from genomic DNA by means of the immunoSEQ Assay, a bias-controlled multiplex PCR. The original pipeline was this. The number of nucleated cells in each sample was estimated by amplification of reference gene primers within the assay. To quantify the absolute abundance of each unique TCRbeta CDR3 rearrangement, sequence reads were collapsed and filtered. For each sample, productive Simpson clonality was calculated by taking the square root of Simpson's diversity index across productive rearrangements. Entries here come from immuneACCESS through TCRdb and include only in-frame sequences with V and J called. Some clones fail to appear in such tables; in the studies checked, an unresolved V gene covers under half of the shortfall, and the cause of the remainder is unknown. The V and J calls and clone size are taken from that table; D and trimming were inferred from the DNA. The table for this sample lists 80,000 to 95,000 clones; roughly 76% of them were counted only once. Less than 6% of the sample is taken by the ten largest.

On this clone: Its antigen remains unidentified. Base qualities are not at hand, and no much larger clone is one base apart. The identical CDR3 is also encoded by other nucleotide sequences in the sample.

CDR1 and CDR2 were assigned from the germline V gene as SGHDT and YYEEEE. Unmatched junction bases come to 1, with V trimmed by 2 bases and J by 1 base. The CDR3 sequence holds 14 residues, the cysteine and phenylalanine included. Left in the record is the CDR3 DNA by itself, 42 bases read in frame from the first base. One collaborating source in Seattle enrolled patients while the patients were actively infected and followed the patients over time throughout the course of disease. Each collaborating institution followed its own protocols to collect whole blood in K2EDTA tubes. For TCRbeta analysis, collaborators shipped samples as frozen whole blood, isolated PBMCs, or DNA extracted from either of those sample types.

The chain joins TRBV5-6 to TRBJ2-5; 8 of the junction bases match TRBD1. The specimen was peripheral blood. This receptor was obtained from an elderly man with COVID-19, enrolled during active disease. CDR3 region: CASSFGQGQETQYF. The base sequence is TGTGCCAGCAGCTTTGGACAGGGCCAAGAGACCCAGTACTTC.